These 11 T cell receptor beta chains were sequenced from one sample in a study of CD8 T cells in Susac syndrome (dated by TCRdb to between 2018 and 2021). Libraries came from the immunoSEQ multiplex PCR assay. RNA was extracted using the RNeasy kit, and roughly 0.5 to 1 microgram was reverse transcribed with random hexamers. TCRdb passed the public sequencing reads through fastp at Q25 and MiXCR, retaining productive beta sequences. Every distinct CDR3 protein forms one entry, paired with its most common genes and DNA. This sample lists more than 65,000 distinct CDR3 sequences; about 94% were detected once. The ten largest clones represent 0.56% of the sample. The specimen sequenced was CD8+ T cells from PBMCs. These receptors all stem from a human donor with multiple sclerosis.

V usage is TRBV12-3 or TRBV12-4 and J usage is TRBJ2-1; D tentatively fits TRBD1 or TRBD2 (5 bases each). V was shortened by 7 bases and J by 5 bases, with 27 bases between the two germline ends. The CDR3 is 18 amino acids. CDR3 sequence: CASTSNPWGGLSDNEQFF. CDR3 DNA: TGTGCCAGCACCTCGAATCCCTGGGGCGGGTTGTCGGACAATGAGCAGTTCTTC.

This chain uses TRBV25-1 with TRBJ1-6; maybe TRBD1 (6 bases). The CDR3 loop spans 15 amino acids. Trimming took off 4 bases at V and 1 base at J, with 8 bases between the two ends. CDR1 MGHDK and CDR2 SYGVNS come from the germline V gene. In nucleotides, the CDR3 is TGTGCCAGCAGTGTCCAGGGGTCCTATAATTCACCCCTCCACTTT. Amino acids: CASSVQGSYNSPLHF.

The chain joins TRBV7-2 to TRBJ2-7, with TRBD1 matching over 8 bases. Unmatched junction bases numbered 4, after V lost 10 bases and J lost 2 bases. Per the germline V gene, CDR1 is SGHTA and CDR2 is FQGNSA. The CDR3 is made up of 12 amino acids. The CDR3 bases are TGTGCCATCAGGACAGGGACCTACGAGCAGTACTTC. As protein: CAIRTGTYEQYF.

The V call is TRBV5-1, the J call TRBJ2-7; 8 bases map to TRBD2. CDR3 size: 13 residues. The V segment lost 2 bases and the J segment 3 bases; nucleotides outside the gene matches: 1. Germline V gene data show CDR1 as SGHRS and CDR2 as YFSETQ. CDR3 nucleotides: TGCGCCAGCAGCTTAAGCGGGGGCTACGAGCAGTACTTC. Amino acids: CASSLSGGYEQYF.

The J gene is TRBJ1-4, the V gene TRBV14; D remains ambiguous. The CDR3 sequence is 13 residues long. Germline V CDR1 and CDR2: SGHDN, FVKESK. V lost 2 bases, J lost 8 bases, and 9 bases lay in between. CDR3 protein: CASSQRAEEKLFF. CDR3 DNA sequence: TGTGCCAGCAGCCAAAGGGCCGAAGAAAAACTGTTTTTT.

The rearrangement links TRBV13 to TRBJ2-1; D possibly corresponds to TRBD2 (5 bases). Trimming removed 0 bases at V and 3 bases at J, with 12 bases between. From germline, CDR1 is PRHDT and CDR2 FYEKMQ (reference sequence). This CDR3 region has 16 residues. DNA of the CDR3: TGTGCCAGCAGCTTAGGCCCGGGGTGGGGCTACAATGAGCAGTTCTTC. Translation: CASSLGPGWGYNEQFF.

This clonotype showed up just once. The chain recombines TRBV30 with TRBJ2-5, with D uncertain. This CDR3 is built from 12 residues. Germline lookup yields CDR1 GTSNPN and CDR2 SVGIG (reference sequence). V shed 1 base and J shed 2 bases, with 5 bases lying between them. The CDR3 DNA reads TGTGCCTGGAGTGGACATCAAGAGACCCAGTACTTC. It translates to CAWSGHQETQYF.

The V call is TRBV4-1, the J call TRBJ1-1, with D unclear. Germline V gene lookup returns CDR1 MGHRA and CDR2 YSYEKL. CDR3 size: 16 residues. V was trimmed by 4 bases and J by 1 base, leaving 16 bases between them. Here the CDR3 reads CASSPEVGIPNTEAFF. As DNA, the CDR3 is TGCGCCAGCAGCCCAGAGGTCGGAATACCGAACACTGAAGCTTTCTTT.

This chain joins TRBV13 and TRBJ2-7, with 11 bases fitting TRBD1. The trim removed 5 bases at V and 5 bases at J, leaving 5 bases unmatched. There are 14 residues in the CDR3. Germline CDR1 PRHDT, CDR2 FYEKMQ (reference sequence). CDR3 region: CASSPTGQGDEQYF. CDR3 sequence (DNA): TGTGCCAGCAGCCCAACGGGACAGGGGGACGAGCAGTACTTC.

The J gene is TRBJ1-1, the V gene TRBV27; possible D gene TRBD1, 5 bases. Germline lookup yields CDR1 MNHEY and CDR2 SMNVEV (reference sequence). This CDR3 comprises 13 residues. Trimming pared 6 bases from V and 1 base from J, leaving 9 bases between. The CDR3 region is CASRFQGNTEAFF. CDR3 DNA: TGTGCCAGCAGGTTTCAGGGGAACACTGAAGCTTTCTTT.

The chain carries TRBV9 and TRBJ2-2, with D hard to call. Germline CDR1 and CDR2: SGDLS and YYNGEE. The CDR3 spans 11 residues. Trimming took off 2 bases at V and 8 bases at J, with 4 bases between the two ends. CDR3 DNA sequence: TGTGCCAGCAGCGTTGATGGGGAGCTGTTTTTT. Translated, it gives CASSVDGELFF.